The clone carrying this T cell receptor beta chain was recorded many times. What it binds is not known. This entry comes from a study of T cell repertoires in cytomegalovirus infection. Study results and caveats: Within the response measured ex vivo, HLA-C-restricted CMV-specific TCR beta clonotypes were dominant. Totalled public TCR beta family frequency picked out people who carried CMV plus the relevant HLA.

TCRdb fed the reads into MiXCR, producing one record per CDR3 protein. The top ten clones hold around 6.5% of a sample with about 250,000 distinct CDR3 sequences, 5% to 8.5% of them seen once. V was trimmed by 5 bases and J by 8 bases, leaving 13 bases between them. The CDR3 sequence is 13 residues long. The receptor comes from a human donor in good health (CMV status not recorded). Some clones in this sample may be carry-over from other donors' samples. Sequencing was done on a sample of PBMCs. The rearrangement uses TRBV12-3 or TRBV12-4 and TRBJ2-1, with D possibly matching TRBD1 (6 bases). In DNA, the CDR3 is TGTGCCAGCAGTCAACAGGGATGGGATGAGCAGTTCTTC. This codes for CASSQQGWDEQFF.